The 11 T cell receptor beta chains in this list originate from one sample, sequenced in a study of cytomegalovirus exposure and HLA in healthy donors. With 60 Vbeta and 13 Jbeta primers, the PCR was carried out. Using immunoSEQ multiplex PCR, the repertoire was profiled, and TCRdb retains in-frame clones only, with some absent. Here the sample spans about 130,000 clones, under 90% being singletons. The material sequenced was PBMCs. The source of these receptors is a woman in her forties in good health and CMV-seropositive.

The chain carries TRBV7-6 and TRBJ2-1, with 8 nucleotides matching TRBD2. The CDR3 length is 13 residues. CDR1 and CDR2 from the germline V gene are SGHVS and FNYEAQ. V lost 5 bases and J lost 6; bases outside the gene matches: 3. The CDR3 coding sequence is TGTGCCAGCAGCCAGGGACTAGTCAATGAGCAGTTCTTC. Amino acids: CASSQGLVNEQFF.

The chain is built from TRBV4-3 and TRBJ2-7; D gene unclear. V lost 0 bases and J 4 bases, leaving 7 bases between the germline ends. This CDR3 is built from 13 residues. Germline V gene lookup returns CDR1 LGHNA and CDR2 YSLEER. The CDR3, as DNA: TGCGCCAGCAGCCAAGATATTGCGTACGAGCAGTACTTC. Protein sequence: CASSQDIAYEQYF.

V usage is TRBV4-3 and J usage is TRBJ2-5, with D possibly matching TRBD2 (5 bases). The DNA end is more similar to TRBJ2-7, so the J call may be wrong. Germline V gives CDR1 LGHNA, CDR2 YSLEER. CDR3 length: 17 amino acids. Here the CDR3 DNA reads TGCGCCAGCAGCCAAGATCGGGCACAGCGGTTCAACTACGAGCAGTACTTC. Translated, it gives CASSQDRAQRFNYEQYF.

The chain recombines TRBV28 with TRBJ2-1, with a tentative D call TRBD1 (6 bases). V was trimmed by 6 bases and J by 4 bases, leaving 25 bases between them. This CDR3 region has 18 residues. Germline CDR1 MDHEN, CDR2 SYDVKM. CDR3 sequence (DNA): TGTGCCAGCAGAGATACTAGTGGGGGCACTTACATGTACAATGAGCAGTTCTTC. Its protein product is CASRDTSGGTYMYNEQFF.

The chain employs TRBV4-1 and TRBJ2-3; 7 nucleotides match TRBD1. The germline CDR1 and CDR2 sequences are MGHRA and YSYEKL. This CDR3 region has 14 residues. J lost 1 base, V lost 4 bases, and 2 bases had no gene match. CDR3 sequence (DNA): TGCGCCAGCAGCCCCGGGACAGGCACAGATACGCAGTATTTT. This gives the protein CASSPGTGTDTQYF.

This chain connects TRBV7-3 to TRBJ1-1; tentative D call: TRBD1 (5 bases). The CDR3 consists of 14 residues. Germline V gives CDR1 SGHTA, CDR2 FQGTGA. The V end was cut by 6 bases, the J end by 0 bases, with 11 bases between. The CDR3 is CASSLGRMNTEAFF. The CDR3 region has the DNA TGTGCCAGCAGTCTGGGGCGGATGAACACTGAAGCTTTCTTT.

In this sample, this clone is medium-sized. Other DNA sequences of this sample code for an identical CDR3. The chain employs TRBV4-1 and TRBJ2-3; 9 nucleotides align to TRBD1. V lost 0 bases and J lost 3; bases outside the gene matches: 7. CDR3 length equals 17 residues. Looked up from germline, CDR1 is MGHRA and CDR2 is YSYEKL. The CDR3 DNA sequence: TGCGCCAGCAGCCAAGACGCACAGGGGGCGCAGACAGATACGCAGTATTTT. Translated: CASSQDAQGAQTDTQYF.

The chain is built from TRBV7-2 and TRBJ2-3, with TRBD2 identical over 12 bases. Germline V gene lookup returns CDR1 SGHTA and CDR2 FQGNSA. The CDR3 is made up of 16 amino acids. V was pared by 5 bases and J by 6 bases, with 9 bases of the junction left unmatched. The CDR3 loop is CASSTRLAGEADTQYF. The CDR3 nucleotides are TGTGCCAGCAGCACCAGACTAGCGGGAGAAGCGGATACGCAGTATTTT.

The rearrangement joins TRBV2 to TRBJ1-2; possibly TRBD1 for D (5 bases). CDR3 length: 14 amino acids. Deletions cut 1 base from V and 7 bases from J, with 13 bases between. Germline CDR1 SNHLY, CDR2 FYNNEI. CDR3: CASSEGQPTGGYTF. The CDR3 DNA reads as TGTGCCAGCAGTGAAGGACAGCCGACGGGTGGCTACACCTTC.

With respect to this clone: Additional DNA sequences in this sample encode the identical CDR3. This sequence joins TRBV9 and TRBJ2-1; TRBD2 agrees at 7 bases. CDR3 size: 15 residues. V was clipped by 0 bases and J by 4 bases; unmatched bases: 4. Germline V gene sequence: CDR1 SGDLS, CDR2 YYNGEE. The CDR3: CASSVGLAGYNEQFF. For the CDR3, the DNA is TGTGCCAGCAGCGTAGGACTAGCCGGATACAATGAGCAGTTCTTC.

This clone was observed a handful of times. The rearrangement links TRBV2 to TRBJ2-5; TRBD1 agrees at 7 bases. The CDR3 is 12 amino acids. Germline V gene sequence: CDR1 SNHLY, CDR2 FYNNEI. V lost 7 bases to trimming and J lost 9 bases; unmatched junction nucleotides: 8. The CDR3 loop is CASITTGVAQYF. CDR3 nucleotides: TGTGCCAGCATAACCACAGGGGTCGCCCAGTACTTC.